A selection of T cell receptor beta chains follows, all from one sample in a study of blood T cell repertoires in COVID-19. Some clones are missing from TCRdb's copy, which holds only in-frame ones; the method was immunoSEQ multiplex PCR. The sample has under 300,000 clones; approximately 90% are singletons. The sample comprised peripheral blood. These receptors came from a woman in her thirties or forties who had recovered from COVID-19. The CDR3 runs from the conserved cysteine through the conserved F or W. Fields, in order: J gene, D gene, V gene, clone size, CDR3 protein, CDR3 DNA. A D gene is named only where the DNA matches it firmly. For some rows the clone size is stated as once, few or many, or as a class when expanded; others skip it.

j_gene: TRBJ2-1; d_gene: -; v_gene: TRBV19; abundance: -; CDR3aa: CASRGRGSVYNEQFF; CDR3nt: TGTGCCAGTAGGGGCCGGGGGTCCGTATACAATGAGCAGTTCTTC
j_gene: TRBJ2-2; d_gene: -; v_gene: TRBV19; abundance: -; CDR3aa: CASTNPGAGELFF; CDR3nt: TGTGCCAGTACCAACCCCGGGGCCGGGGAGCTGTTTTTT
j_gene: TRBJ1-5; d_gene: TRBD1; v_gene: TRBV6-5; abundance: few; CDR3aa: CASRQGYNQPQHF; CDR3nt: TGTGCCAGCAGACAGGGGTACAATCAGCCCCAGCATTTT
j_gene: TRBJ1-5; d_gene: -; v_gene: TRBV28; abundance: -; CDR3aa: CASHGGPYQPQHF; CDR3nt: TGTGCCAGCCACGGGGGACCCTATCAGCCCCAGCATTTT
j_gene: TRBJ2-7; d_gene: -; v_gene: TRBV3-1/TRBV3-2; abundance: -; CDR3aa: CASSPNRDYEQYF; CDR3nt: TGTGCCAGCAGCCCCAACCGGGACTACGAGCAGTACTTC
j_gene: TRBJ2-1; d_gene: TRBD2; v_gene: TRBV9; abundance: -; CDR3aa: CASSVGLADYNEQFF; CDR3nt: TGTGCCAGCAGCGTAGGGCTAGCGGACTACAATGAGCAGTTCTTC
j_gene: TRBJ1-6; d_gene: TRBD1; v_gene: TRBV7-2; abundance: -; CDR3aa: CASRRSQGVENSPLHF; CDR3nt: TGTGCCAGCAGACGCTCACAGGGGGTAGAGAATTCACCCCTCCACTTT
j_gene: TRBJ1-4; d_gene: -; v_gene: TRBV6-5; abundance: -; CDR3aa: CASRGGYATNEKLFF; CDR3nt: TGTGCCAGCAGGGGGGGTTATGCAACTAATGAAAAACTGTTTTTT
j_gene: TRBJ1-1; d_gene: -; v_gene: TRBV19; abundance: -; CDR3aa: CASMRGQSTEAFF; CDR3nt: TGTGCCAGTATGCGTGGGCAGAGCACTGAAGCTTTCTTT
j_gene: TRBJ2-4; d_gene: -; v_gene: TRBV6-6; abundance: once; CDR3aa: CASSKQTGAKNIQYF; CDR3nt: TGTGCCAGCAGCAAACAGACAGGAGCCAAAAACATTCAGTACTTC
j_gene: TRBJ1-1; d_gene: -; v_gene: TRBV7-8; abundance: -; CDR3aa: CASSLWGRGTAGAFF; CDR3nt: TGTGCCAGCAGCTTATGGGGGCGAGGGACGGCGGGAGCTTTCTTT
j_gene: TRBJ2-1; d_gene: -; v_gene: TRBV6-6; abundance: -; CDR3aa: CASSKKGYNEQFF; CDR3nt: TGTGCCAGCAGCAAAAAGGGGTACAATGAGCAGTTCTTC
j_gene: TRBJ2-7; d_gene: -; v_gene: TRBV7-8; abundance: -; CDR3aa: CASSRYYEQYF; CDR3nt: TGTGCCAGCAGCCGCTACTACGAGCAGTACTTC
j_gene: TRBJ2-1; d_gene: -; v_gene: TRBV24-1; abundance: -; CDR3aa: CATRDPRGDNEQFF; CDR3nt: TGTGCCACCAGAGACCCAAGGGGTGACAATGAGCAGTTCTTC
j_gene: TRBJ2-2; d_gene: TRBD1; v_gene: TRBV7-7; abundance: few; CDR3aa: CATRQGEGGELFF; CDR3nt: TGTGCCACCCGACAGGGCGAGGGCGGGGAGCTGTTTTTT
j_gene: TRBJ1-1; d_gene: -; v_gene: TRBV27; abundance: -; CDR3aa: CASSLGQMNTEAFF; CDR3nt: TGTGCCAGCAGTTTGGGGCAGATGAACACTGAAGCTTTCTTT
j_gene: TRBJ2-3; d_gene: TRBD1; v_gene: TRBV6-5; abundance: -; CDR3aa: CATSTGAPSTDTQYF; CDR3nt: TGTGCCACCTCGACAGGGGCCCCCAGCACAGATACGCAGTATTTT
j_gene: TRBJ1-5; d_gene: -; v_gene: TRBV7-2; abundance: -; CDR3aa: CASQGGPAFSNQPQHF; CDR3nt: TGTGCCAGCCAAGGGGGTCCCGCCTTTAGCAATCAGCCCCAGCATTTT
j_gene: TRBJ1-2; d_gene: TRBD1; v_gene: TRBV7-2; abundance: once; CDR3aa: CASSLNPGQGNHGYTF; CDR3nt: TGTGCCAGCAGCTTAAACCCCGGACAGGGGAACCATGGCTACACCTTC
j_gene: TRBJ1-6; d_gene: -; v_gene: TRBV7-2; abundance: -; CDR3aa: CASSPSGVSLHF; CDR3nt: TGTGCCAGCAGCCCATCGGGGGTTTCTCTCCACTTT
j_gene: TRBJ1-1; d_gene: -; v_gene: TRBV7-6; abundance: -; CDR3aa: CASSLVGGDTEAFF; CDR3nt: TGTGCCAGCAGCTTAGTAGGGGGGGACACTGAAGCTTTCTTT
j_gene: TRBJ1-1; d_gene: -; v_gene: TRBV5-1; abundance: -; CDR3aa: CASSLSGAPGGSQAFF; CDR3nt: TGCGCCAGCAGCTTGTCCGGAGCCCCGGGGGGGTCCCAAGCTTTCTTT
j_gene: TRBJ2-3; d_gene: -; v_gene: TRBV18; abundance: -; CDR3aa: CASSPRASTDTQYF; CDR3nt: TGTGCCAGCTCCCCACGGGCTAGCACAGATACGCAGTATTTT
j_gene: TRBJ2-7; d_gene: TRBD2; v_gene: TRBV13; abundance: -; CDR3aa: CASSLAGGSAPYEQYF; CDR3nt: TGTGCCAGCAGCTTAGCGGGGGGTAGTGCCCCCTACGAGCAGTACTTC
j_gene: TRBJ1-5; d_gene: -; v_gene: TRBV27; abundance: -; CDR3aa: CARAGPNQPQHF; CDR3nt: TGTGCCAGGGCAGGCCCGAATCAGCCCCAGCATTTT
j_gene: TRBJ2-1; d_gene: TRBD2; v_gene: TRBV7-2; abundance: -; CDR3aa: CASSLALAGNSYNEQFF; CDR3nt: TGTGCCAGCAGCTTAGCCCTAGCGGGGAACTCCTACAATGAGCAGTTCTTC
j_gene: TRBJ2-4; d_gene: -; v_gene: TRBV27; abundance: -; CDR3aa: CASSIQGLAKNIQYF; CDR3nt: TGTGCCAGCAGTATTCAGGGGCTAGCCAAAAACATTCAGTACTTC
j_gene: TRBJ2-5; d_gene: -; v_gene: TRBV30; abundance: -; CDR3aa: CACLQGVQYF; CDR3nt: TGTGCCTGCTTACAAGGGGTCCAGTACTTC
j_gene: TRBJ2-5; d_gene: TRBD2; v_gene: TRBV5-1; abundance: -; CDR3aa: CASSFGGATQETQYF; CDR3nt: TGCGCCAGCAGCTTCGGGGGGGCCACCCAAGAGACCCAGTACTTC
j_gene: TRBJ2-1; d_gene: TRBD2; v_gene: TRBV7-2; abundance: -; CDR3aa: CASSLVAGGRGEQFF; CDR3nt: TGTGCCAGCAGCTTAGTGGCGGGAGGTCGAGGTGAGCAGTTCTTC
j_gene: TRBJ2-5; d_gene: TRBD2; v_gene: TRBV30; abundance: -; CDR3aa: CAWSVRAGGPRETQYF; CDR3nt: TGTGCCTGGAGTGTACGGGCGGGGGGCCCCCGAGAGACCCAGTACTTC
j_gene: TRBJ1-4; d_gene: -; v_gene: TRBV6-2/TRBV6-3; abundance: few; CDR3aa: CASSPHVAANEKLFF; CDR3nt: TGTGCCAGCAGCCCCCACGTCGCGGCTAATGAAAAACTGTTTTTT
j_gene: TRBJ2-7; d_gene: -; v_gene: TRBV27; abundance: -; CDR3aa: CASSLPGLPPYEQYF; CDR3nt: TGTGCCAGCAGTTTACCGGGACTTCCCCCCTACGAGCAGTACTTC
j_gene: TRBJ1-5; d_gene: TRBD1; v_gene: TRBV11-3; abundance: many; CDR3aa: CASSSETGVSNQPQHF; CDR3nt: TGTGCCAGCAGCTCCGAGACAGGGGTCAGCAATCAGCCCCAGCATTTT
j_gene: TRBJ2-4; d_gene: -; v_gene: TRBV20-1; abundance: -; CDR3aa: CSARGAGIQYF; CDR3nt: TGCAGTGCCCGCGGGGCGGGCATTCAGTACTTC
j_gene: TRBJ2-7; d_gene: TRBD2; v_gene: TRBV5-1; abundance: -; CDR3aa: CASSPGTSGRMGYEQYF; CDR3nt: TGCGCCAGCAGCCCCGGGACTAGCGGGAGGATGGGCTACGAGCAGTACTTC
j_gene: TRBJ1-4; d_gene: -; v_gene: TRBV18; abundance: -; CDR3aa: CASSPGAPTNEKLFF; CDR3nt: TGTGCCAGCTCACCGGGGGCGCCAACTAATGAAAAACTGTTTTTT
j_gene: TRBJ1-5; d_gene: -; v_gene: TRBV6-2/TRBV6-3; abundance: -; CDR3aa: CASSTNRVGNQPQHF; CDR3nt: TGTGCCAGCAGTACGAACAGGGTAGGCAATCAGCCCCAGCATTTT
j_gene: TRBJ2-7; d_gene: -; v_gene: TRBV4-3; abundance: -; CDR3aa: CASSQGRGREQYF; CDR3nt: TGCGCCAGCAGCCAAGGGAGGGGACGGGAGCAGTACTTC
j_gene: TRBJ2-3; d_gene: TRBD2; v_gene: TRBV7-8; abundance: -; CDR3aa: CASSPRGSGRTDTQYF; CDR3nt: TGTGCCAGCAGCCCCCGGGGTAGCGGGAGGACAGATACGCAGTATTTT
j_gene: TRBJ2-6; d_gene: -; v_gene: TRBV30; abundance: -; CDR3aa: CAWSGALSGANVLTF; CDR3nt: TGTGCCTGGAGTGGGGCTCTCTCTGGGGCCAACGTCCTGACTTTC
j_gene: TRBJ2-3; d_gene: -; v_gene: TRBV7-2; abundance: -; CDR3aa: CASSLDRTTQYF; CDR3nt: TGTGCCAGCAGCTTAGACAGGACCACGCAGTATTTT
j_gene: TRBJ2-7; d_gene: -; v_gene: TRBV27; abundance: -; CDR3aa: CASSPFQGEQYF; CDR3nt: TGTGCCAGCAGCCCCTTTCAGGGGGAGCAGTACTTC
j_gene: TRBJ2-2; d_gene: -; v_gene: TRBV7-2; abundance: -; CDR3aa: CASSPQYTGELFF; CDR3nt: TGTGCCAGCAGCCCCCAATACACCGGGGAGCTGTTTTTT
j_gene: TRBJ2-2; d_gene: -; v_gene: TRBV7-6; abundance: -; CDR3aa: CASTFLRGTETGELFF; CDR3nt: TGTGCCAGCACCTTCCTCCGGGGGACGGAGACCGGGGAGCTGTTTTTT
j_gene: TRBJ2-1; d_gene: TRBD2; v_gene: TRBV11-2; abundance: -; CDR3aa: CASRFTSGRAFDEQFF; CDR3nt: TGTGCCAGCAGGTTCACTAGCGGGAGGGCCTTCGATGAGCAGTTCTTC
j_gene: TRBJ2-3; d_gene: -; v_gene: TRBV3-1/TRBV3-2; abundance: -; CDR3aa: CASSQGGGLSTDTQYF; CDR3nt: TGTGCCAGCAGCCAAGGTGGCGGGTTAAGCACAGATACGCAGTATTTT
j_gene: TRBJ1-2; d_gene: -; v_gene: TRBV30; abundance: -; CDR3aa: CAWRGAGPGYTF; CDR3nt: TGTGCCTGGAGGGGGGCAGGCCCTGGCTACACCTTC
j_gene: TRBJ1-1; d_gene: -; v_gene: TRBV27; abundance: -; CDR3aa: CASSLLGGGGRTEAFF; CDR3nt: TGTGCCAGCAGTTTACTGGGCGGGGGGGGAAGGACTGAAGCTTTCTTT
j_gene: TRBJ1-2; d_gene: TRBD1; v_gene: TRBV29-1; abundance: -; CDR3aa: CSVATGGYGYTF; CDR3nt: TGCAGCGTGGCGACAGGGGGATATGGCTACACCTTC
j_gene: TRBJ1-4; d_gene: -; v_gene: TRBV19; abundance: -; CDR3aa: CASSIGAANEKLFF; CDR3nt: TGTGCCAGTAGTATAGGGGCCGCAAATGAAAAACTGTTTTTT
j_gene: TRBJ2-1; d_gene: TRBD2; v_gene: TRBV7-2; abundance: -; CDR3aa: CASSLPSGRARNEQFF; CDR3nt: TGTGCCAGCAGCTTACCTAGCGGGAGGGCCCGGAATGAGCAGTTCTTC
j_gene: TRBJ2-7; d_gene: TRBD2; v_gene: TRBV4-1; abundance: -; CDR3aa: CASSQGTSGPYEQYF; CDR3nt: TGCGCCAGCAGCCAAGGGACTAGCGGTCCCTACGAGCAGTACTTC
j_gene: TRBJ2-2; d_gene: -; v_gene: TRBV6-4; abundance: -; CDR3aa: CASSDSASDTGELFF; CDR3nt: TGTGCCAGCAGTGACTCGGCTAGCGACACCGGGGAGCTGTTTTTT
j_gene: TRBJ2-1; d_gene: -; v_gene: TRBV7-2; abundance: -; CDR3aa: CASSPGLSSYNEQFF; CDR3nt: TGTGCCAGCAGCCCGGGACTCAGCTCCTACAATGAGCAGTTCTTC
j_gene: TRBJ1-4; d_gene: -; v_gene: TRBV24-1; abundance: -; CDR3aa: CATSARGGGNEKLFF; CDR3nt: TGTGCCACCAGTGCACGAGGGGGGGGGAATGAAAAACTGTTTTTT
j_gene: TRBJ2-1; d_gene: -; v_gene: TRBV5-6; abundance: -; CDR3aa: CASSPEGLYDEQFF; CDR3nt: TGTGCCAGCAGCCCAGAGGGACTGTACGATGAGCAGTTCTTC
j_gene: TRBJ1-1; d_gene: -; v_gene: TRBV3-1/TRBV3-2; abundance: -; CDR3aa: CASAELHENTEAFF; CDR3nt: TGTGCCAGCGCCGAACTTCACGAGAACACTGAAGCTTTCTTT
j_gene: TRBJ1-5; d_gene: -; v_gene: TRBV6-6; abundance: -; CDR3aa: CASSYGAENQPQHF; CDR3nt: TGTGCCAGCAGTTACGGAGCCGAAAATCAGCCCCAGCATTTT